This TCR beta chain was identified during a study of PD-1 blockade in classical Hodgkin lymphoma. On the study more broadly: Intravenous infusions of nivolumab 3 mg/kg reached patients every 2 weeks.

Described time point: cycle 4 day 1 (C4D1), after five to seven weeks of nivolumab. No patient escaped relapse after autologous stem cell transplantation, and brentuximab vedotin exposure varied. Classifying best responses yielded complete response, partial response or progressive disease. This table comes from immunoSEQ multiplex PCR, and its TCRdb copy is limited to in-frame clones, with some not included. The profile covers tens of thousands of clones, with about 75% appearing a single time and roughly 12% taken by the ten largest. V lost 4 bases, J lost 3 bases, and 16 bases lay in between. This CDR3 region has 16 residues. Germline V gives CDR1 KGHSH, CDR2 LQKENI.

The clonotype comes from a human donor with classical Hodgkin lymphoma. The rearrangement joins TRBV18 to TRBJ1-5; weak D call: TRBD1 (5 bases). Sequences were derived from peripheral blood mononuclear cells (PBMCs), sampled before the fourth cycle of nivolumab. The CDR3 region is CASSLIDPGNNQPQHF. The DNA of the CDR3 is TGTGCCAGCTCACTGATAGATCCAGGGAACAATCAGCCCCAGCATTTT.